This TCR beta chain was observed in a study of OX40 agonist ivuxolimab in advanced cancers. On the study more broadly: An anti-OX40 (CD134) antibody with agonistic activity, ivuxolimab, was administered to patients. Patients received ivuxolimab, an intravenous treatment, every 2 weeks at 0.01 to 10 mg/kg. Study-wide results and caveats: Averaging showed that CD8+ T cells had more expanded clones than CD4+ did.

TCRdb's copy holds only in-frame clones and misses some; the assay was immunoSEQ multiplex PCR. Of over 90,000 clones in the sample, less than 95% were seen once. Trimming left V 2 bases short and J 5 bases short, with 9 bases between. CDR1 is MNHEY and CDR2 is SVGAGI in the germline V gene. The CDR3 covers 13 residues. As for this clone: Its antigen is unidentified.

Material: CD4+ or CD8+ T cells sorted from blood, obtained in a trial of the OX40 agonist ivuxolimab. V and J are TRBV6-5 and TRBJ2-5; no reliable D call. This clonotype was obtained from an adult with an advanced solid tumor such as melanoma, head and neck, liver or kidney cancer. The CDR3 is CASSYSSEETQYF. DNA for the CDR3: TGTGCCAGCAGTTACAGCTCCGAGGAGACCCAGTACTTC.